What follows describes a single T cell receptor beta chain. The antigen is not known. A read error may account for a junction end that differs from germline. The PBMCs had their origin in about 9.7 ml of fresh peripheral blood. The sample is drawn from a study of T cells in Graves' hyperthyroidism and ophthalmopathy. Notes on the study in general: Ophthalmopathy cases were set apart from stable hyperthyroidism by a 13 V-J model. Onset of ophthalmopathy came a median approximately 6.9 months after the model predicted it.

This CDR3 is built from 14 residues. TCR beta CDR3 regions were amplified from RNA. Initially, a first-round RT-PCR of the TCR CDR3 employed the HTBI primer set. TCRdb reprocessed the multiplex PCR reads with MiXCR, giving one entry per CDR3 protein. Of about 290,000 distinct CDR3 sequences in the sample, 16% were seen once. The source material was blood. The rearrangement links TRBV12-3 or TRBV12-4 to TRBJ2-5; maybe TRBD1 (6 bases). The receptor comes from a man aged 25-45 years with Graves' hyperthyroidism. In DNA form, the CDR3 reads TGTGCCGGCAGACGACAGGTCAAGGGAGAGACCCAGTACTTC. Amino acid sequence: CAGRRQVKGETQYF.